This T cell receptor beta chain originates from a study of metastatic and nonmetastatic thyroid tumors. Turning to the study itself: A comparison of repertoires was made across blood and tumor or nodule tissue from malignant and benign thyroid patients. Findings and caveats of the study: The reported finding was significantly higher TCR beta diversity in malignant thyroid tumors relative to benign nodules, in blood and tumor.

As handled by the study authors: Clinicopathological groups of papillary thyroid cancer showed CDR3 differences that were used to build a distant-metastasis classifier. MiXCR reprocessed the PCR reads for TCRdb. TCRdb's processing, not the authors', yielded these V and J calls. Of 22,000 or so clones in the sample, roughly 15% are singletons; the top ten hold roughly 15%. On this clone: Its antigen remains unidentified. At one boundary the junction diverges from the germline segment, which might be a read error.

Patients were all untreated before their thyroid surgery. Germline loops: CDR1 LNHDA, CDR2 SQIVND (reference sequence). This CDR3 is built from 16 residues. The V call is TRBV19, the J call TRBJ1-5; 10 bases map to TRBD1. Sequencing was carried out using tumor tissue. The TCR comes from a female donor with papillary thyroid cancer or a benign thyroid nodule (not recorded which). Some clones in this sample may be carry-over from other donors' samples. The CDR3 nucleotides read TGTGCAAGTAGTGTCCTGACAGGGGGCTCAGAACAGCCCAAGCATTTT. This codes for CASSVLTGGSEQPKHF.